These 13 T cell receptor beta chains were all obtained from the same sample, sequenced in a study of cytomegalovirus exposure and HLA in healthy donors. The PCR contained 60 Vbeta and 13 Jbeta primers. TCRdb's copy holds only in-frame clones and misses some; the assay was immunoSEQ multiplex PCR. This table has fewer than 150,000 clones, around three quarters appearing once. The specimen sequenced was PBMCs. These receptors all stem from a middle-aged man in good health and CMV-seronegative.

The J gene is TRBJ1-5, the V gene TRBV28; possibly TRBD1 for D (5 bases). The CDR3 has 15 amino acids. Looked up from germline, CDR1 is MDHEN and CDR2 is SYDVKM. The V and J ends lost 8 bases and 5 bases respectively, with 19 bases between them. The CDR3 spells CASSPGGRADQPQHF. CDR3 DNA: TGTGCCAGCTCACCTGGCGGCAGGGCAGATCAGCCCCAGCATTTT.

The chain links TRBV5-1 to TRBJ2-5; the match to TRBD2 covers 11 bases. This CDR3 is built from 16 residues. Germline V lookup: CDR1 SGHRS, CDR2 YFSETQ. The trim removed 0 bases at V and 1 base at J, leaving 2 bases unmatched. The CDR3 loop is CASSLGLAGFQETQYF. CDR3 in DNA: TGCGCCAGCAGCTTGGGACTAGCGGGGTTCCAAGAGACCCAGTACTTC. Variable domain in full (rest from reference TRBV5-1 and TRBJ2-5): KAGVTQTPRYLIKTRGQQVTLSCSPISGHRSVSWYQQTPGQGLQFLFEYFSETQRNKGNFPGRFSGRQFSNSRSEMNVSTLELGDSALYLCASSLGLAGFQETQYFGPGTRLLVL.

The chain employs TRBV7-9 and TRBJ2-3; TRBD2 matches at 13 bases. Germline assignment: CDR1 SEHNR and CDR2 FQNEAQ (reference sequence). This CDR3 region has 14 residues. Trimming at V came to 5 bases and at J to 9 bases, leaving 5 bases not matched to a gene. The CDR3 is CASSIGLAGETQYF. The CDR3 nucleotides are TGTGCCAGCAGCATAGGACTAGCGGGAGAGACGCAGTATTTT.

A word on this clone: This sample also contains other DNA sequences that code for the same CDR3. The CDR3, as DNA: TGTGCCAGCAGTCCCCCCGGAGGGACTGAAGCTTTCTTT. Translated, it gives CASSPPGGTEAFF. The V gene is TRBV28, the J gene TRBJ1-1; D is unclear. This CDR3 is 13 amino acids long. Germline lookup yields CDR1 MDHEN and CDR2 SYDVKM. V was clipped by 5 bases and J by 5 bases, with 12 bases between them.

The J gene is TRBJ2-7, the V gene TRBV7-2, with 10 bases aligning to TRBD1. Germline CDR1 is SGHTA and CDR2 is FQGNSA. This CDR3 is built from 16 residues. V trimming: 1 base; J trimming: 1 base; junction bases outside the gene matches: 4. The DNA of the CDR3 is TGTGCCAGCAGCTTAGTAGGGACAGGGGTATCCTACGAGCAGTACTTC. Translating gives CASSLVGTGVSYEQYF.

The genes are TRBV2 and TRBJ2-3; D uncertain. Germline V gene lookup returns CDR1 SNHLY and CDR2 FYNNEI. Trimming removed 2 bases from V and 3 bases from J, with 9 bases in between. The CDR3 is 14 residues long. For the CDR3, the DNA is TGTGCCAGCAGTGAATCGGTGTATACAGATACGCAGTATTTT. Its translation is CASSESVYTDTQYF.

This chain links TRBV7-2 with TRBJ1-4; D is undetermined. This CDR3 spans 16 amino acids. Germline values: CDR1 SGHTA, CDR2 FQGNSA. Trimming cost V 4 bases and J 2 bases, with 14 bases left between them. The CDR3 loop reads CASSSRGGSTNEKLFF. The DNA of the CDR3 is TGTGCCAGCAGCTCCCGGGGAGGGAGCACTAATGAAAAACTGTTTTTT. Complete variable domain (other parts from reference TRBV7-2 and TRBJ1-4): GAGVSQSPSNKVTEKGKDVELRCDPISGHTALYWYRQSLGQGLEFLIYFQGNSAPDKSGLPSDRFSAERTGGSVSTLTIQRTQQEDSAVYLCASSSRGGSTNEKLFFGSGTQLSVL.

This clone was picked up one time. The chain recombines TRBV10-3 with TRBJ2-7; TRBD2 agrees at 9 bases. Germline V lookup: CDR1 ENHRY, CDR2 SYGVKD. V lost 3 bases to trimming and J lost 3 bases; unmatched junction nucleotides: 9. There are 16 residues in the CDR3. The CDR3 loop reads CAISEGGREGLYEQYF. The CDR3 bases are TGTGCCATCAGTGAAGGGGGGCGGGAGGGCCTCTACGAGCAGTACTTC.

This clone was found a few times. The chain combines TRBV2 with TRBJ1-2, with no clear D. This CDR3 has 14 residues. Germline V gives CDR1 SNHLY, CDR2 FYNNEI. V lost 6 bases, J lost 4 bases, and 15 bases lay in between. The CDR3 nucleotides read TGTGCCAGCAGAACCGACGCGGCTTTCTATGGCTACACCTTC. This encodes CASRTDAAFYGYTF. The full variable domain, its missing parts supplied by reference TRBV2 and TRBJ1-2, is EPEVTQTPSHQVTQMGQEVILRCVPISNHLYFYWYRQILGQKVEFLVSFYNNEISEKSEIFDDQFSVERPDGSNFTLKIRSTKLEDSAMYFCASRTDAAFYGYTFGSGTRLTVV.

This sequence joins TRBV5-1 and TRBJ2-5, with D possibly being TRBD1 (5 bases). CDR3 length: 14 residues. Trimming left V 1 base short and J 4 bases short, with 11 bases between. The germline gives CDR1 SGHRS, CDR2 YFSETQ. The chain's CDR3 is CASSLFRVGETQYF. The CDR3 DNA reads TGCGCCAGCAGCTTGTTCAGGGTGGGAGAGACCCAGTACTTC.

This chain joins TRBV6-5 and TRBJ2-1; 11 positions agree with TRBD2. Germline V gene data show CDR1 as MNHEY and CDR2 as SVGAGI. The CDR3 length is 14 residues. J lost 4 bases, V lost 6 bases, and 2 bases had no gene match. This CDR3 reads CASSGTSGYNEQFF. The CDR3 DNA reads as TGTGCCAGCAGCGGGACTAGCGGTTACAATGAGCAGTTCTTC.

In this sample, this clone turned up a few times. DNA of the CDR3: TGTGCCAGCTCAAAGGACGGACTGGGCACTGAAGCTTTCTTT. Its translation is CASSKDGLGTEAFF. The V and J genes are TRBV18 and TRBJ1-1; D is undetermined. The V gene's germline CDR1 is KGHSH and CDR2 LQKENI. V was pared by 5 bases and J by 4 bases, with 14 bases between. The CDR3 has 14 residues.

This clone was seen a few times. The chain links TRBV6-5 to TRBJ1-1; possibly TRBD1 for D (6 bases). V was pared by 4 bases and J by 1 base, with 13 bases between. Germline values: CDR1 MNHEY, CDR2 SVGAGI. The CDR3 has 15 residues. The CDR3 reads CASSLQGSANTEAFF. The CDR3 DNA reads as TGTGCCAGCAGTTTGCAGGGGAGTGCGAACACTGAAGCTTTCTTT.